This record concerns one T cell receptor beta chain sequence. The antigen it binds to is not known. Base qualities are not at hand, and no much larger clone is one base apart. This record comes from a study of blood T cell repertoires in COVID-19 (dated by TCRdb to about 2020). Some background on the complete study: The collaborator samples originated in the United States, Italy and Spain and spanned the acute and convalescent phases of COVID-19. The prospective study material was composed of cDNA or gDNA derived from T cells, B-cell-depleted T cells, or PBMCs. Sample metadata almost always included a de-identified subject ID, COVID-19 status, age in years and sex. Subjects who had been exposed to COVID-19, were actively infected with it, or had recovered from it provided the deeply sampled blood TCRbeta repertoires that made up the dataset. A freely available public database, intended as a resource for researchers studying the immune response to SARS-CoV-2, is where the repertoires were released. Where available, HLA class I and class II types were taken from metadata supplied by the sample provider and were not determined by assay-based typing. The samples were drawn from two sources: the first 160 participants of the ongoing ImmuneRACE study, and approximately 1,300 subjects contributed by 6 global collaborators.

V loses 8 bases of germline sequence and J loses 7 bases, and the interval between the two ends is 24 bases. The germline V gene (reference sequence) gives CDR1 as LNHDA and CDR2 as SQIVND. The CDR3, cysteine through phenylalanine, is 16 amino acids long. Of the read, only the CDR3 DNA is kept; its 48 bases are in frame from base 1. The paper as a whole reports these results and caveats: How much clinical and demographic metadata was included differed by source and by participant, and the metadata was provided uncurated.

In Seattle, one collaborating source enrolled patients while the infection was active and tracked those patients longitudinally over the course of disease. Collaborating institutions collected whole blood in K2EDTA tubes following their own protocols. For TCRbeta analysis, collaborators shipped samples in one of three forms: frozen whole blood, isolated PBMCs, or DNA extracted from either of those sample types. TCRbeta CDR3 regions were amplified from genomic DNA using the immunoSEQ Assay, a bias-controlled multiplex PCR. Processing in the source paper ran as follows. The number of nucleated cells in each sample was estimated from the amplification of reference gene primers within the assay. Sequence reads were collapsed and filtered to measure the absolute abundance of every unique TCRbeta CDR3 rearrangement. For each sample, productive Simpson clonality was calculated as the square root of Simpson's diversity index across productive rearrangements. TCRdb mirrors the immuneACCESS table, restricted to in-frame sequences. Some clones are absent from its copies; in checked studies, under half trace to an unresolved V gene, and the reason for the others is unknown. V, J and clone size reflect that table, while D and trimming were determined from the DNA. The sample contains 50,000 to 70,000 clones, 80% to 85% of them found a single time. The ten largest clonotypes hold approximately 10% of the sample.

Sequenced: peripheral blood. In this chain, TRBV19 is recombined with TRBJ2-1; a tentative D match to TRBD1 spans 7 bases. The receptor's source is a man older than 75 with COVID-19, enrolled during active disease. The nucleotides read TGTGCCAGTTCGAAAAACAGGGGACTGCTTTTTAATGAGCAGTTCTTC. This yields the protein CASSKNRGLLFNEQFF.